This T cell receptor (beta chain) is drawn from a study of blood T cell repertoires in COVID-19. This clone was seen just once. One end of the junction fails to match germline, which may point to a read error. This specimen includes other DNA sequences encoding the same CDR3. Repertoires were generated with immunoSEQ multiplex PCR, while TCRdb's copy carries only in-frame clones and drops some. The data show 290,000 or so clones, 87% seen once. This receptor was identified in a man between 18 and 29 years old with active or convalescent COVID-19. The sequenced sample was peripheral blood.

CDR3: CASTEVPGLAGGYEQFF. DNA of the CDR3: TGTGCCAGCACAGAAGTCCCCGGACTAGCGGGGGGTTATGAGCAGTTCTTC. The chain recombines TRBV5-1 with TRBJ2-1, with 14 bases matching TRBD2. The CDR3 is 17 residues long. Germline V gene sequence: CDR1 SGHRS, CDR2 YFSETQ.